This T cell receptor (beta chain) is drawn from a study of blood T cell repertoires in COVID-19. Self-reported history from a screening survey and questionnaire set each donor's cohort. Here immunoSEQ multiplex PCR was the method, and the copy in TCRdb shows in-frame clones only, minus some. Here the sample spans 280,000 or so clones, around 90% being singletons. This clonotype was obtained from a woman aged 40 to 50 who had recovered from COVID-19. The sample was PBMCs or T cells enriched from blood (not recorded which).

The CDR3 region is CASSWGQGSSYEQYF. Written as DNA, the CDR3 is TGCGCCAGCAGCTGGGGACAGGGAAGCTCCTACGAGCAGTACTTC. The chain employs TRBV5-1 and TRBJ2-7, with 9 nucleotides matching TRBD1. With 3 bases clipped from V and 0 bases from J, the junction kept 4 bases outside the gene matches. The CDR3 contains 15 residues. CDR1 and CDR2 from the germline V gene are SGHRS and YFSETQ.